Below are 2 T cell receptor beta chains sequenced from a single sample in a study of cytomegalovirus exposure and HLA in healthy donors (dated by TCRdb to about 2017). Libraries were prepared through the immunoSEQ multiplex PCR assay. For the multiplex PCR, a mixture combining 60 forward primers for TCR Vbeta segments and 13 reverse primers for TCR Jbeta segments was used. TCRdb re-hosts the immuneACCESS table, in-frame sequences only. Its copies lack some clones; in the studies checked, an unresolved V gene accounts for under half of them, and the cause for the rest is not known. This sample comprises some 90,000 clones, 75% to 80% of them detected only once. The top ten clonotypes cover around 6% of the sample. Sample: PBMCs. The receptors originated from a female donor in good health and CMV-seronegative.

The CDR3 sequence: CASSVGGRSSYEQYF. CDR3 in DNA: TGTGCCAGCAGCGTAGGGGGGCGGAGCTCCTACGAGCAGTACTTC. The chain couples TRBV9 to TRBJ2-7; tentatively, D is TRBD1 (6 bases). This CDR3 contains 15 residues. The V end was cut by 0 bases, the J end by 0 bases, with 10 bases between. The V gene's germline CDR1 is SGDLS and CDR2 YYNGEE.

The chain recombines TRBV6-1 with TRBJ2-2; possible D gene TRBD1, 6 bases. The CDR3 is made up of 13 amino acids. Germline CDR1 is MNHNS and CDR2 is SASEGT. V was cut by 8 bases and J by 3 bases, with 10 bases left in between. This CDR3 is CASYKGDTGELFF. The CDR3 coding sequence is TGTGCCAGCTATAAGGGGGACACCGGGGAGCTGTTTTTT.